Below are 26 T cell receptor beta chains sequenced from a single sample in a study of shared clonotypes between healthy human individuals. Clones were read by immunoSEQ multiplex PCR, and TCRdb kept only the in-frame ones, dropping some. The data contain roughly 1,800,000 clones, less than 95% of them singletons. Terminally differentiated effector memory CD45RA+ cells were excluded by CCR7 positive selection of CD45RO-negative cells. The sample was naive CD8+ T cells sorted from blood. Receptors originate from a man aged 18 to 29 in good health.

The V and J genes are TRBV7-8 and TRBJ2-3, with 7 bases aligning to TRBD2. CDR1 SGHVS and CDR2 FQNEAQ come from the germline V gene. V dropped 3 bases and J dropped 6; count of bases not matched to a gene: 6. There are 14 residues in the CDR3. CDR3 in DNA: TGTGCCAGCAGCTTTTTAGAGGGAGGGGATACGCAGTATTTT. Translating it yields CASSFLEGGDTQYF.

This clone was seen just once. V is TRBV11-2 and J is TRBJ2-7; TRBD2 might be the D (5 bases). In germline, CDR1 is SGHAT, CDR2 FQNNGV. The CDR3 sequence is 14 residues long. V lost 4 bases and J 2 bases, leaving 12 bases between the germline ends. The CDR3 sequence is CASSSGYGTYEQYF. CDR3 DNA sequence: TGTGCCAGCAGCTCCGGGTACGGGACCTACGAGCAGTACTTC. Supplemented by reference TRBV11-2 and TRBJ2-7, the full variable domain reads EAGVAQSPRYKIIEKRQSVAFWCNPISGHATLYWYQQILGQGPKLLIQFQNNGVVDDSQLPKDRFSAERLKGVDSTLKIQPAKLEDSAVYLCASSSGYGTYEQYFGPGTRLTVT.

This sequence joins TRBV9 and TRBJ2-7, with a possible D match to TRBD1 (5 bases). V was trimmed by 4 bases and J by 2 bases, leaving 13 bases between them. In germline, CDR1 is SGDLS, CDR2 YYNGEE. This CDR3 contains 14 residues. The CDR3 sequence: CASSPSGSTYEQYF. CDR3 nucleotide sequence: TGTGCCAGCAGCCCCTCAGGGTCCACCTACGAGCAGTACTTC.

On this clone itself: The junction departs from germline at one end; a sequencing error may be responsible. The CDR3 loop is CASSDSYGQYF. The CDR3 region has the DNA TGCGCCAGCAGCGACTCCTACGGGCAGTACTTC. This chain joins TRBV5-1 and TRBJ2-7; no clear D gene. This CDR3 comprises 11 residues. Germline-derived CDR1 and CDR2 are SGHRS and YFSETQ.

V and J are TRBV2 and TRBJ2-7; a possible D gene is TRBD1 (5 bases). The CDR3 runs to 13 residues. Germline CDR1 and CDR2: SNHLY and FYNNEI. V was clipped by 3 bases and J by 6 bases, with 12 bases between them. The CDR3, as DNA: TGTGCCAGCAGTGAGTTACAGGTCCCCGAGCAGTACTTC. It encodes CASSELQVPEQYF.

On this clone: Other DNA sequences of this sample code for an identical CDR3. This sequence joins TRBV6-5 and TRBJ2-7; D might be TRBD1 (5 bases). The CDR3 loop spans 13 amino acids. Germline-derived CDR1 and CDR2 are MNHEY and SVGAGI. The germline V and J ends were trimmed by 0 bases and 6 bases, with 9 bases remaining between them. CDR3 in amino acids: CASSYSTQGEQYF. Here the CDR3 DNA reads TGTGCCAGCAGTTACTCGACGCAGGGCGAGCAGTACTTC.

The gene calls are TRBV27 and TRBJ2-7, with a tentative D call TRBD1 (5 bases). CDR1 MNHEY and CDR2 SMNVEV come from the germline V gene (reference sequence). V shed 5 bases and J shed 0 bases, with 11 bases lying between them. The CDR3 runs 14 residues. The CDR3 DNA sequence: TGTGCCAGCAGTGAAGGACACAACTCCTACGAGCAGTACTTC. Amino acids: CASSEGHNSYEQYF.

The chain links TRBV6-1 to TRBJ2-1; 7 bases fit TRBD2. The V segment lost 0 bases and the J segment 0 bases; nucleotides outside the gene matches: 14. The CDR3 runs 20 residues. The germline V gene has CDR1 MNHNS and CDR2 SASEGT. This chain's CDR3 is CASSEAREKRARSSYNEQFF. The CDR3, as DNA: TGTGCCAGCAGTGAAGCGCGGGAGAAGCGGGCAAGAAGCTCCTACAATGAGCAGTTCTTC.

The chain uses TRBV11-2 and TRBJ2-2, with a weak D call TRBD1 (5 bases). CDR3 length equals 15 residues. Trimming took 0 bases from V and 5 from J, leaving 10 bases between them. CDR1 is SGHAT and CDR2 is FQNNGV in the germline V gene. Here the CDR3 reads CASSLEGAATGELFF. CDR3 DNA: TGTGCCAGCAGCTTAGAAGGGGCTGCGACCGGGGAGCTGTTTTTT.

The chain joins TRBV14 to TRBJ2-1; D possibly corresponds to TRBD2 (6 bases). Trimming removed 5 bases from V and 9 bases from J, with 14 bases in between. The CDR3 length is 13 residues. CDR1 is SGHDN and CDR2 is FVKESK in the germline V gene. The CDR3 is CASSARLGGEQFF. CDR3 nucleotide sequence: TGTGCCAGCAGCGCACGACTCGGGGGTGAGCAGTTCTTC.

The chain has TRBV27 and TRBJ1-2; TRBD1 matches 12 bases. This CDR3 region has 16 residues. J gave up 7 bases and V 2 bases, and 8 bases lay outside the gene matches. Germline V CDR1 and CDR2: MNHEY, SMNVEV (reference sequence). The CDR3 protein is CASSLTPGQGASGYTF. DNA for the CDR3: TGTGCCAGCAGTTTAACTCCGGGACAGGGGGCGAGTGGCTACACCTTC.

Here the CDR3 DNA reads TGTGCCAGCAGCTTAGCAGGGGGTGCATACTACGAGCAGTACTTC. Protein sequence: CASSLAGGAYYEQYF. This chain uses TRBV11-2 with TRBJ2-7; TRBD1 matches at 7 bases. Germline CDR1 is SGHAT and CDR2 is FQNNGV. CDR3 length: 15 amino acids. Trimming removed 1 base from V and 3 bases from J; junction bases left unmatched: 6.

The rearrangement links TRBV27 to TRBJ2-3; 7 positions agree with TRBD1. The germline gives CDR1 MNHEY, CDR2 SMNVEV (reference sequence). J gave up 3 bases and V 5 bases, and 11 bases lay outside the gene matches. The CDR3 has 16 residues. The CDR3 reads CASSPSTGERTDTQYF. CDR3 DNA sequence: TGTGCCAGCAGTCCGTCAACAGGGGAGAGGACAGATACGCAGTATTTT.

This chain links TRBV13 with TRBJ2-2; 16 bases are a match to TRBD2. Looked up from germline, CDR1 is PRHDT and CDR2 is FYEKMQ (reference sequence). Trimming cost V 5 bases and J 4 bases; bases outside gene matches: 4. CDR3 length equals 17 residues. CDR3 amino acids: CASSPGLAGGTTGELFF. As DNA, the CDR3 is TGTGCCAGCAGCCCGGGACTAGCGGGAGGGACCACCGGGGAGCTGTTTTTT.

This clone was found once. The chain recombines TRBV4-1 with TRBJ2-7; 8 nucleotides agree with TRBD2. V gave up 1 base and J gave up 2 bases; unmatched junction bases: 7. From germline, CDR1 is MGHRA and CDR2 YSYEKL. The CDR3 spans 16 residues. CDR3 bases: TGCGCCAGCAGCCAAGGCAGAGCGGGAGTCCCCTACGAGCAGTACTTC. This gives the protein CASSQGRAGVPYEQYF.

This chain links TRBV6-5 with TRBJ2-1; the D is unclear. The CDR3 runs 14 residues. Trimming pared 0 bases from V and 10 bases from J, leaving 13 bases between. Per the germline V gene, CDR1 is MNHEY and CDR2 is SVGAGI. CDR3 residues: CASSYSIPPREQFF. The CDR3 coding sequence is TGTGCCAGCAGTTACTCGATTCCCCCCAGGGAGCAGTTCTTC.

The chain recombines TRBV10-3 with TRBJ1-1; tentative D call: TRBD1 (6 bases). The CDR3 runs 13 residues. CDR1 is ENHRY, CDR2 SYGVKD, per germline. V lost 6 bases and J lost 5, with 13 bases in between. The CDR3 bases are TGTGCCATCAGCCCAGGGGAGAATACTGAAGCTTTCTTT. Amino acid sequence: CAISPGENTEAFF.

The chain couples TRBV5-8 to TRBJ1-1, with D possibly matching TRBD1 (6 bases). The germline gives CDR1 SGHTS, CDR2 YDEGEE. CDR3 length: 11 amino acids. Trimming removed 7 bases at V and 10 bases at J, with 14 bases between. For the CDR3, the DNA is TGTGCCAGCGACGAGGGGGGGGCAGCTTTCTTT. Protein sequence: CASDEGGAAFF.

The V and J genes are TRBV7-9 and TRBJ2-2; the D gene could be TRBD1 or TRBD2 (6 bases each). The ends were cut back, 0 bases at V and 5 bases at J, with 13 bases in the middle. The CDR3 loop spans 16 amino acids. The germline V gene encodes CDR1 SEHNR and CDR2 FQNEAQ (reference sequence). The chain's CDR3 is CASSLASGAETGELFF. CDR3 nucleotides: TGTGCCAGCAGCTTAGCATCGGGGGCAGAGACCGGGGAGCTGTTTTTT.

The rearrangement links TRBV7-8 to TRBJ1-6; no firm D call. Germline V gives CDR1 SGHVS, CDR2 FQNEAQ. This CDR3 contains 19 residues. V was cut by 3 bases and J by 0 bases, with 18 bases left in between. The CDR3 DNA follows: TGTGCCAGCAGCTTGTGGTGGCAGGACCTTAGCTCCTATAATTCACCCCTCCACTTT. Its protein product is CASSLWWQDLSSYNSPLHF. Filled out from reference TRBV7-8 and TRBJ1-6, the complete variable domain reads GAGVSQSPRYKVAKRGQDVALRCDPISGHVSLFWYQQALGQGPEFLTYFQNEAQLDKSGLPSDRFFAERPEGSVSTLKIQRTQQEDSAVYLCASSLWWQDLSSYNSPLHFGNGTRLTVT.

This rearrangement joins TRBV27 to TRBJ2-1, with 9 bases lining up with TRBD2. CDR3 length: 15 amino acids. The ends lost 4 bases at V and 8 bases at J; junction bases unmatched: 9. From germline, CDR1 is MNHEY and CDR2 SMNVEV (reference sequence). CDR3 protein: CASSSPSGIWYEQFF. The CDR3 bases are TGTGCCAGCAGTTCCCCTAGCGGGATATGGTATGAGCAGTTCTTC.

The chain combines TRBV28 with TRBJ2-2; 9 bases align to TRBD2. This CDR3 has 15 residues. Germline V gene lookup returns CDR1 MDHEN and CDR2 SYDVKM. The trim removed 6 bases at V and 8 bases at J, leaving 10 bases unmatched. In nucleotides, the CDR3 is TGTGCCAGCAGCACTATCCCACTAGCGGGTGGGGAGCTGTTTTTT. It yields the protein CASSTIPLAGGELFF.

The J gene is TRBJ1-3, the V gene TRBV27; D is unresolved. CDR3 length: 17 residues. Trimming took off 5 bases at V and 0 bases at J, with 17 bases between the two ends. Germline CDR1 is MNHEY and CDR2 is SMNVEV (reference sequence). The CDR3 nucleotides are TGTGCCAGCAGTAGTCTGGGAGCCGGCGGCTCTGGAAACACCATATATTTT. Translated: CASSSLGAGGSGNTIYF.

On this clone: Other nucleotide sequences from this sample produce the same CDR3. The chain carries TRBV5-1 and TRBJ2-1, with 7 positions matching TRBD1. The length of the CDR3 is 15 residues. Germline trimming cut 3 bases from V and 0 bases from J; bases unmatched to any gene: 3. Per germline, CDR1 SGHRS and CDR2 YFSETQ. The CDR3 loop reads CASSSGGSSYNEQFF. CDR3 coding DNA: TGCGCCAGCAGCTCAGGGGGTAGCTCCTACAATGAGCAGTTCTTC. Drawing the rest from reference TRBV5-1 and TRBJ2-1, the complete variable domain is KAGVTQTPRYLIKTRGQQVTLSCSPISGHRSVSWYQQTPGQGLQFLFEYFSETQRNKGNFPGRFSGRQFSNSRSEMNVSTLELGDSALYLCASSSGGSSYNEQFFGPGTRLTVL.

V is TRBV5-8 and J is TRBJ2-2; 13 bases line up with TRBD2. Germline CDR1 reads SGHTS; CDR2 reads YDEGEE. Germline trimming cut 2 bases from V and 1 base from J; bases unmatched to any gene: 5. This CDR3 has 18 residues. The CDR3 sequence: CASSFGLAGALNTGELFF. The CDR3 DNA reads as TGTGCCAGCAGCTTCGGACTAGCGGGGGCCTTGAACACCGGGGAGCTGTTTTTT.

The chain employs TRBV12-2 and TRBJ1-5. TRBV12-2 is a pseudogene. This CDR3 region has 14 residues. CDR3 sequence reads: CASRFSDSDQPQHF. For the CDR3, the DNA is TGTGCAAGTCGCTTTTCCGATAGTGATCAGCCCCAGCATTTT.